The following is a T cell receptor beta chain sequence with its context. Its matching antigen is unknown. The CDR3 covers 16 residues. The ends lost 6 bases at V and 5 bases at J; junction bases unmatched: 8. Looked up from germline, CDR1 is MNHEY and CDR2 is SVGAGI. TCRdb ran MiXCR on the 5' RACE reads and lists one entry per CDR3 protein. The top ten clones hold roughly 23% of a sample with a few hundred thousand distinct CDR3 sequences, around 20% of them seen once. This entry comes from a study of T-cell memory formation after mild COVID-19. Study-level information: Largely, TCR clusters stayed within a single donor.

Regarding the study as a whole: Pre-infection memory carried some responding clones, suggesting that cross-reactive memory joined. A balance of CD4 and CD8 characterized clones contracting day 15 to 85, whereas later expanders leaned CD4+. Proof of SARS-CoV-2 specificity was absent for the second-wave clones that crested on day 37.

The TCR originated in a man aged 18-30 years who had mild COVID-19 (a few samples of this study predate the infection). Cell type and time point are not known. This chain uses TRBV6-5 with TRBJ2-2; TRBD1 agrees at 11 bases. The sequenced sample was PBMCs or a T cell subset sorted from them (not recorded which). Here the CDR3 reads CASSLGQGARTGELFF. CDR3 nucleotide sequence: TGTGCCAGCAGCCTCGGACAGGGGGCGCGAACCGGGGAGCTGTTTTTT.